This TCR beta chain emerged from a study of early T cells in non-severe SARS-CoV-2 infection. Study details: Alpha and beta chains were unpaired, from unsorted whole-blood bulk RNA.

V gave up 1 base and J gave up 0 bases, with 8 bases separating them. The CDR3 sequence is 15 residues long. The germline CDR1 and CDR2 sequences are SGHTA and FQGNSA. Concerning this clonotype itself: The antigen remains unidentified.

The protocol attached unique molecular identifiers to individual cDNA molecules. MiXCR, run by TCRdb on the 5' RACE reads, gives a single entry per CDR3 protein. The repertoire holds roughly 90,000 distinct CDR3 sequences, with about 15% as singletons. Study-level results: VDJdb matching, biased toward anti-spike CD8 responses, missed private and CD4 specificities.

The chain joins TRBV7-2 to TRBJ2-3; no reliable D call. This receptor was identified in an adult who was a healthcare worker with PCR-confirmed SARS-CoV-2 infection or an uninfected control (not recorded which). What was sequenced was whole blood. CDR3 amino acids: CASSLGQWSTDTQYF. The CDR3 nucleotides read TGTGCCAGCAGCTTAGGGCAGTGGAGCACAGATACGCAGTATTTT.